The 10 T cell receptor beta chains given below trace back to one sample, sequenced in a study of cytomegalovirus exposure and HLA in healthy donors (dated by TCRdb to 2016 to 2017). Libraries were built with the immunoSEQ multiplex PCR assay. The multiplex PCR relied on a mix of 60 forward primers for TCR Vbeta segments and 13 reverse primers for TCR Jbeta segments. TCRdb's version of the immuneACCESS table is confined to in-frame rearrangements and falls short of the full clone set. An unresolved V gene accounts for under half of the shortfall where checked; the remainder is of unknown origin. In all, the sample holds 100,000 to 150,000 clones, and roughly 80% of those were seen once. The ten largest clones take up under 8.5% of the sample. Sequencing was done on a sample of PBMCs. The receptors originated from a male donor in good health and CMV-seronegative.

The chain is built from TRBV9 and TRBJ2-5; D call uncertain. Trimming shortened V by 2 bases and J by 5 bases, and 10 bases separated the two germline ends. Germline V CDR1 and CDR2: SGDLS, YYNGEE. CDR3 length: 13 residues. The CDR3 spells CASSVSQSETQYF. The CDR3 region has the DNA TGTGCCAGCAGCGTGTCCCAGTCGGAGACCCAGTACTTC. The full variable domain, rest sourced from reference TRBV9 and TRBJ2-5, is DSGVTQTPKHLITATGQRVTLRCSPRSGDLSVYWYQQSLDQGLQFLIQYYNGEERAKGNILERFSAQQFPDLHSELNLSSLELGDSALYFCASSVSQSETQYFGPGTRLLVL.

This CDR3 is CASSRTSEKRYF. Written as DNA, the CDR3 is TGTGCCAGCAGCAGGACTAGCGAGAAACGGTACTTC. The chain links TRBV14 to TRBJ2-5; 9 bases line up with TRBD2. Germline CDR1 is SGHDN and CDR2 is FVKESK. The CDR3 sequence is 12 residues long. J was trimmed by 13 bases and V by 5 bases; bases with no gene match: 8.

The chain joins TRBV6-1 to TRBJ1-5; D ambiguous. Trimming removed 10 bases from V and 2 bases from J, with 18 bases in between. This CDR3 comprises 15 residues. Germline V lookup: CDR1 MNHNS, CDR2 SASEGT. The DNA for the CDR3 is TGTGCCACCCTCGCCCGGAGAGCGGGCAATCAGCCCCAGCATTTT. Its protein product is CATLARRAGNQPQHF.

This rearrangement joins TRBV6-1 to TRBJ2-7; D possibly corresponds to TRBD2 (5 bases). In germline, CDR1 is MNHNS, CDR2 SASEGT. This CDR3 is built from 14 residues. V lost 5 bases to trimming and J lost 0 bases, with 11 bases between them. CDR3 in amino acids: CASSLQRNSYEQYF. The CDR3 DNA reads TGTGCCAGCAGTTTACAGCGGAACTCCTACGAGCAGTACTTC.

This clone was recorded a few times. The rearrangement links TRBV7-9 to TRBJ1-2; 7 bases agree with TRBD1. This CDR3 contains 15 residues. V gave up 0 bases and J gave up 8 bases; unmatched junction bases: 9. Per the germline V gene, CDR1 is SEHNR and CDR2 is FQNEAQ (reference sequence). The CDR3 DNA sequence: TGTGCCAGCAGCTTAGCGGACAGGCCCCTCGTGGGCTACACCTTC. Protein product: CASSLADRPLVGYTF. The variable domain in full, with the rest retrieved from reference TRBV7-9 and TRBJ1-2, is DTGVSQNPRHKITKRGQNVTFRCDPISEHNRLYWYRQTLGQGPEFLTYFQNEAQLEKSRLLSDRFSAERPKGSFSTLEIQRTEQGDSAMYLCASSLADRPLVGYTFGSGTRLTVV.

This sequence joins TRBV9 and TRBJ1-1; TRBD1 is a possible D gene (5 bases). Trimming cost V 3 bases and J 5 bases, with 14 bases left between them. This CDR3 comprises 14 residues. In germline, CDR1 is SGDLS, CDR2 YYNGEE. CDR3 DNA sequence: TGTGCCAGCAGCGCCTTGGGGGGGGAGACTGAAGCTTTCTTT. Its protein is CASSALGGETEAFF.

This chain connects TRBV6-5 to TRBJ2-7, with 8 bases that match TRBD1. Germline V lookup: CDR1 MNHEY, CDR2 SVGAGI. CDR3 length: 15 amino acids. After removal of 6 bases from V and 1 base from J, the junction contained 8 bases not matched to a gene. CDR3 residues: CASRPNRGLSYEQYF. The CDR3, as DNA: TGTGCCAGCAGACCCAACAGGGGGTTGTCCTACGAGCAGTACTTC.

This clone is a singleton in its sample. The chain joins TRBV27 to TRBJ2-1, with D perhaps matching TRBD1 (5 bases). The CDR3 has 13 residues. The V and J ends lost 6 bases and 8 bases respectively, with 14 bases between them. From germline, CDR1 is MNHEY and CDR2 SMNVEV (reference sequence). In nucleotides, the CDR3 is TGTGCCAGCAGCAGGGCTTTAGGGTATGAGCAGTTCTTC. This gives the protein CASSRALGYEQFF.

The rearrangement uses TRBV6-5 and TRBJ2-1, with 10 bases aligning to TRBD2. Germline CDR1 and CDR2: MNHEY and SVGAGI. With 2 bases clipped from V and 10 bases from J, the junction kept 11 bases outside the gene matches. This CDR3 has 16 amino acids. The CDR3 loop is CASSYGSRTSGAEQFF. In nucleotides, the CDR3 is TGTGCCAGCAGTTACGGTTCTCGGACTAGCGGTGCGGAGCAGTTCTTC.

Written as DNA, the CDR3 is TGTGCCAGCAGCTTCTCTTCGGGGGGCAGCACCGGGGAGCTGTTTTTT. Translated: CASSFSSGGSTGELFF. The rearrangement links TRBV11-2 to TRBJ2-2; possible D gene TRBD2, 7 bases. Trimming shortened V by 3 bases and J by 4 bases, and 15 bases separated the two germline ends. The CDR3 length is 16 residues. Germline V CDR1 and CDR2: SGHAT, FQNNGV.